This T cell receptor (beta chain) was documented in a study of blood T cell repertoires in COVID-19. Per the study methods: Nucleated cell number was recorded as an estimate derived from reference gene primer amplification. Assay: immunoSEQ multiplex PCR; the TCRdb copy retains only in-frame clones and omits some. The D gene and trimming were derived from the DNA, and the V and J assignments and clone size from that table. In the table there are around 400,000 clones, 70% to 90% of which are singletons. Trimming took 2 bases from V and 6 from J, leaving 14 bases between them. The CDR3 has 16 residues. CDR1 is MNHNY, CDR2 SVGAGI, per germline (reference sequence). Cohort allocation depended upon clinical history that participants reported. Exposed study participants had met a COVID-19 case within 2 weeks before entry.

The sample consisted of PBMCs or T cells enriched from blood (not recorded which). This receptor was taken from a woman under 30 who had been exposed to COVID-19. The chain uses TRBV6-6 and TRBJ1-6; D unresolved. The CDR3 bases are TGTGCCAGCAGTTACGTCAGGCTTAAGGTTAATTCACCCCTCCACTTT. Its protein is CASSYVRLKVNSPLHF.